This TCR beta chain is from a study of cytomegalovirus exposure and HLA in healthy donors (dated by TCRdb to between 2016 and 2019). In terms of the full investigation: An earlier analysis of approximately 640 of the donors reported about 250 Gb of sequence data and some 100 million unique TCR beta sequences from 150 million to 200 million T cells. An early release that covered fewer than 800 HLA-typed donors contained approximately 300 gigabases of sequencing data and some 87 million unique TCR sequences. The genetic ancestry cluster associated with self-reported Caucasian donors included about 81% of the 300 to 450 genotyped donors. The study aimed to test whether cataloging public T cell receptors could reveal signatures of past pathogen exposure. The T cell repertoires of 666 subjects were profiled by immunosequencing and related to cytomegalovirus serostatus. Besides the first cohort of approximately 670 subjects, a separate validation cohort made up of over a hundred different subjects was used. To predict cytomegalovirus infection status, the study combined high-throughput TCR immunosequencing, statistical association of individual TCRs with disease status, and machine learning. A later analysis re-analyzed previously published TCR beta repertoires from 666 donors and added high-resolution HLA genotyping to study TCR occurrence patterns. Rather than using new phenotypic data, the later analysis identified candidate immune exposures from TCR beta sequences and from how often those sequences occurred across donors. To decide whether each TCR beta V gene segment behaved as functional or pseudogenic, an earlier analysis of some 580 of the donors relied on high-throughput TCR beta sequencing. Donor age, sex, ethnicity and CMV serostatus were compiled together with the repertoire data. A later genetic analysis used genome-wide SNP genotypes for about 55% of the 666 donors, treating that subset as a discovery cohort. Every repertoire in the discovery cohort had been generated on one and the same sequencing platform. HLA typing included class I and class II loci at four-digit resolution. Typing coverage differed by locus: A, B, C, DRB1 and DQB1 were typed in about 629-640 donors, DQA1 in 500 to 550, DPA1 in 600 to 610, and DPB1 in 472. Roughly five DR-DQ haplotypes were treated as single units for association and clustering because of strong linkage in the cohort. Among a few hundred genotyped donors of the cohort, an average of approximately 250,000 unique TCR beta nucleotide sequences were sequenced per donor, roughly a sixth of them non-productive. Paper-wide results and their limitations: The study listed around 160 TCR beta chains as associated with cytomegalovirus. Because counts were too low, about 15 rarely observed V segments, including chromosome 9 orphons, were left out of the earlier analysis of 500 to 650 of the donors. In a later genetic analysis, fewer N-insertions in productive TCRs were reported among donors in an Asian-associated ancestry cluster than the roughly 700-donor mean. Linkage disequilibrium might explain the correlated functional status among segregating V segments, but an unknown experimental factor could not be excluded. Because HLA typing was missing for some donors at each locus, association tests included only the typed subset. For the cohort, immune exposure information was limited to CMV serostatus. In a later analysis, HLA-associated TCR beta chains were found to be more clonally expanded and to have lower generation probabilities than equally common non-associated chains. Only TCR beta chains were sequenced in this cohort, and the absence of alpha or paired-chain data limited detectable features. In both the original and validation cohorts, the classifier was reported to diagnose cytomegalovirus status with high specificity and sensitivity. In vitro tests confirmed that a few of the cytomegalovirus-associated TCR beta chains recognize cytomegalovirus antigens. A further reported finding was that TCR beta sequences accurately predicted the HLA-A and HLA-B alleles for most subjects in the first cohort. Most TCR sequences were seen in very few donors, while some public TCRs were found in many individuals. The presence/absence analyses assumed that sequencing depth was roughly uniform across donors, and that assumption may not be true. A later analysis associated about 16,000 TCR beta sequences with specific HLA alleles at a false discovery rate of 0.05. According to the authors, the approach could potentially be generalized to other disease states and immunological phenotypes. In an earlier analysis of some 550 of the donors, most TCR beta V segments were observed in productive rearrangements about 87% or about 30% of the time, broadly matching IMGT annotations. Because the 87-base-pair reads could not distinguish some IMGT-functional V segments, including TRBV6-2 and TRBV6-3, those segments were excluded. A later analysis reported that several top co-occurrence clusters appeared linked to parvovirus B19, influenza, CMV and Epstein-Barr virus. In a later genetic analysis, a missense DCLRE1C variant was associated with V-gene and J-gene trimming of TCR beta chains, and the association was replicated in an independent cohort. In a later analysis, TCR association rates were found to vary across HLA loci, with the most associated TCRs seen for DRB1 alleles and the fewest for HLA-C alleles. The sequencing pipeline was judged likely to have produced a cluster of highly shared sequence variants as a technical artifact. When HLA alleles, especially DR and DQ, strongly co-occurred, TCR associations were difficult to assign to individual alleles. According to a later analysis, most CMV-associated TCR beta chains appeared to be HLA-restricted, and the HLA associations seemed to be driven largely by CMV exposure.

In total, fewer than 750 healthy bone marrow donors made up the cohort. Cohort members were all nominally healthy when sampled, although unrecorded immune exposures were likely present. The donor was CMV seropositive and was included in the group of some 290 seropositive cohort members. A peripheral blood sample was collected from each donor, and TCR beta sequencing was performed on peripheral blood mononuclear cells. The Qiagen DNeasy Blood Extraction Kit was used to extract genomic DNA from the blood cell samples. Library construction relied on the immunoSEQ multiplex PCR assay. For the multiplex PCR, a mixture combining 60 forward primers for TCR Vbeta segments and 13 reverse primers for TCR Jbeta segments was used. The CDR3 region of rearranged TCR beta genes was amplified from genomic DNA with a multiplex PCR assay. The amplified TCR beta libraries were sequenced on the Illumina HiSeq System as 87-base-pair reads. Concerning the study's data processing: A later analysis counted 75 million to 100 million unique TCR beta chains across the approximately 700 repertoires, and around 12 million of these chains were shared by at least two donors. Raw reads were error-corrected and collapsed into unique sequences with a nearest-neighbor algorithm that merged closely related sequences to remove PCR and sequencing errors. CDR3 sequences were aligned to IMGT reference sequences to assign V, D and J gene segments. For a sequence to be retained, a match of at least six nucleotides to both a V gene segment and a J gene segment was required. Rearrangements were called productive when the CDR3 lacked stop codons and stayed in frame with V and J; all others were non-productive. Following IMGT convention, CDR3 was defined as the stretch from the second conserved V-encoded cysteine to the conserved J-encoded phenylalanine. In an earlier analysis of 587 of the donors, sequences lacking an unambiguous match to a single V gene segment were excluded. An earlier analysis of 500 to 600 of the donors classified V segments as functional when productive rearrangements were above 56.7% and as segregating when the standard deviation between donors was above 5%. A statistical classification framework was developed to diagnose cytomegalovirus status using the catalog of TCR beta chain sequences. In a later analysis, V and J genes were assigned by comparing TCR nucleotide sequences against IMGT/GENE-DB human TR gene sequences. A later analysis assigned CDR3 sequences and most-parsimonious VDJ recombination scenarios with the TCRdist pipeline. In a later analysis, every TCR beta chain was defined by the combination of its CDR3 amino acid sequence and its V-gene family, and reads without a unique V-gene family were dropped. To address suspected cross-contamination and a sequencing artifact, a later analysis removed approximately 600 highly shared, low-generation-probability nucleotide sequences. In a later analysis, a clonal expansion index was calculated for each public chain from normalized within-repertoire ranks of inferred template counts. In a later analysis, generation probabilities were computed using a VDJ recombination model fitted to out-of-frame rearrangements, and the results were checked against IGoR. In a later analysis, hypergeometric tests were used to score TCR-TCR, TCR-HLA and TCR-CMV co-occurrence, with a repertoire-size bias correction applied to TCR pairs. A later analysis estimated false discovery rates by permuting HLA or CMV assignments 20 times. In a later analysis, co-occurring TCRs were grouped with DBSCAN, and TCRdist sequence similarity was added when clustering was performed within HLA-allele-positive subsets. Repertoires with fewer than 30,000 or more than 120,000 public chains, plus five repertoires with anomalous nucleotide sharing, were excluded from co-occurrence clustering. As stored in TCRdb, this immuneACCESS dataset retains in-frame rearrangements with V and J assigned. A fraction of the clones does not appear; measured against another copy, unresolved V genes explain less than half of the discrepancy, and the remainder lacks a known reason. V and J calls and clone size are given by that table; D and trimming were obtained from the DNA. This sample holds about 210,000 clones; more than 75% were observed only once. Approximately 14% of the sample goes to the ten largest clones.

With regard to this clone: The antigen this receptor binds is unknown. Nothing much larger sits one base from this clone, and base qualities are not available.

In the germline V gene (reference sequence), CDR1 corresponds to SGHNT and CDR2 to YYREEE. The CDR3 starts with the cysteine, ends with the phenylalanine, and has 15 residues. Just the 45-base CDR3 DNA is kept, in frame starting at base 1. A distance of 8 bases separates the germline ends of V and J, which lose 0 bases and 0 bases respectively. The sequencing input was PBMCs. The rearranged chain carries TRBV5-4 and TRBJ2-3, with no reliable assignment of the D segment. This clonotype originated in a woman aged 30 to 39 in good health and CMV-seropositive. Here the CDR3 is given as CASSLDPTSTDTQYF. The nucleotide sequence is given as TGTGCCAGCAGCTTGGACCCCACTAGCACAGATACGCAGTATTTT.